Shown below are 27 T cell receptor beta chains from a single sample sequenced in a study of T cell repertoires in cytomegalovirus infection. TCRdb recomputed calls from the reads with MiXCR, one row per CDR3 protein. The sample holds about 180,000 distinct CDR3 sequences, 13% to 15% seen once. Sequences were obtained from PBMCs. All receptors derive from a human donor in good health (CMV status not recorded). Some clones in this sample may be carry-over from other donors' samples.

The CDR3 sequence is CSGFDGTYTEAFF. The CDR3 DNA reads TGCAGTGGATTTGATGGGACTTACACTGAAGCTTTCTTT. This chain uses TRBV20-1 with TRBJ1-1; maybe TRBD1 (5 bases). The CDR3 has 13 amino acids. Germline CDR1 is DFQATT and CDR2 is SNEGSKA (reference sequence). The V gene lost 7 bases and the J gene lost 3 bases, with 15 bases spanning the gap.

This clonotype has more than one count but fewer than ten. The genes are TRBV19 and TRBJ2-7; 8 bases line up with TRBD2. The V gene's germline CDR1 is LNHDA and CDR2 SQIVND (reference sequence). The CDR3 loop spans 14 amino acids. Trimming took 5 bases from V and 2 from J; bases not matched to a gene: 5. The CDR3 DNA follows: TGTGCCAGTAGTGCAACTAGCGGAACCTACGAGCAGTACTTC. Amino acids: CASSATSGTYEQYF.

On this clonotype: A much bigger clone sits one base away, suggesting this may be a read error. The chain combines TRBV7-3 with TRBJ2-7; TRBD2 is a possible D gene (6 bases). The germline gives CDR1 SGHTA, CDR2 FQGTGA. V was clipped by 5 bases and J by 3 bases, with 17 bases between them. This CDR3 region has 15 residues. The CDR3 loop is CASSAGRGSFYEQYF. In nucleotides, the CDR3 is TGTGCCAGCAGCGCTGGTCGGGGGAGTTTCTACGAGCAGTACTTC.

At least ten counts were recorded for this clonotype. This chain links TRBV7-2 with TRBJ1-5; 9 bases are a match to TRBD1. The CDR3 is 14 amino acids. The germline V gene encodes CDR1 SGHTA and CDR2 FQGNSA. The V gene end was trimmed by 3 bases and the J gene end by 7 bases; junction bases not matched to a gene: 4. For the CDR3, the DNA is TGTGCCAGCAGCTTCCGGGACAGGGTCCAGCCCCAGCATTTT. Its translation is CASSFRDRVQPQHF.

This clonotype occurred many times. V gene TRBV7-8 combines with J gene TRBJ1-3, with D possibly being TRBD1 (6 bases). From germline, CDR1 is SGHVS and CDR2 FQNEAQ. The CDR3 is made up of 17 amino acids. V was clipped by 5 bases and J by 1 base, with 18 bases between them. The CDR3 spells CASSPFSGADSGNTIYF. The CDR3 region has the DNA TGTGCCAGCAGCCCATTTTCGGGGGCGGATTCTGGAAACACCATATATTTT.

There are a few counts of this clonotype. The chain has TRBV28 and TRBJ2-1; TRBD2 matches 8 bases. The germline V gene has CDR1 MDHEN and CDR2 SYDVKM. J was trimmed by 7 bases and V by 6 bases; bases with no gene match: 11. The CDR3 spans 15 residues. The CDR3 nucleotides read TGTGCCAGCAGCTTCTCGGGACTAGGGGGGAATGAGCAGTTCTTC. It yields the protein CASSFSGLGGNEQFF. The variable domain in full, with the rest retrieved from reference TRBV28 and TRBJ2-1, is DVKVTQSSRYLVKRTGEKVFLECVQDMDHENMFWYRQDPGLGLRLIYFSYDVKMKEKGDIPEGYSVSREKKERFSLILESASTNQTSMYLCASSFSGLGGNEQFFGPGTRLTVL.

With respect to this clonotype: A read error may be the cause here, since a much bigger clone is one base away. The rearrangement links TRBV11-1 to TRBJ1-1; D possibly corresponds to TRBD1 (5 bases). The CDR3 contains 14 residues. Germline-derived CDR1 and CDR2 are SGHAT and FQDESV (reference sequence). The CDR3 sequence: CASSLIRGTTEALF. CDR3 nucleotide sequence: TGTGCCAGCAGCTTAATTAGGGGAACCACTGAAGCTTTATTT.

Comments on this clonotype: Just one base apart from a much larger clone, this may be a read error. The CDR3 is CASSSGPQKTQYF. The CDR3 bases are TGTGCCAGCAGTTCCGGGCCCCAAAAGACCCAGTACTTC. The gene calls are TRBV5-5 and TRBJ2-5; D unresolved. CDR3 size: 13 residues. CDR1 is SGHKS and CDR2 is YYEKEE in the germline V gene (reference sequence).

This clonotype has a count of ten or more. The rearrangement joins TRBV6-2 or TRBV6-3 to TRBJ2-1; 10 bases match TRBD2. Germline V gene data show CDR1 as MNHEY and CDR2 as SVGEGT. The CDR3 consists of 17 residues. Trimming cost V 4 bases and J 6 bases; bases outside gene matches: 12. This CDR3 reads CASSSVIGLAASNEQFF. The CDR3 DNA reads as TGTGCCAGCAGTTCCGTAATCGGACTAGCGGCCTCCAATGAGCAGTTCTTC.

This rearrangement joins TRBV11-1 to TRBJ2-5; D possibly matches TRBD1 or TRBD2 (5 bases each). V lost 5 bases and J lost 5, with 18 bases in between. Germline V lookup: CDR1 SGHAT, CDR2 FQDESV (reference sequence). The CDR3 is 15 amino acids. CDR3 sequence (DNA): TGTGCCAGCAGCCGCCACCGGGACCGGCGGGAGACCCAGTACTTC. It specifies CASSRHRDRRETQYF.

This clonotype was found a few times. V is TRBV9 and J is TRBJ1-1; 7 nucleotides line up with TRBD1. Germline assignment: CDR1 SGDLS and CDR2 YYNGEE. The CDR3 is 14 amino acids. Trimming removed 2 bases from V and 7 bases from J; junction bases left unmatched: 8. CDR3 DNA sequence: TGTGCCAGCAGCGTGACACCGGGACAGAGTGAAGCTTTCTTT. As protein: CASSVTPGQSEAFF.

There are a few counts of this clonotype. The chain couples TRBV14 to TRBJ2-7; no clear D gene. With 4 bases removed from V and 2 bases from J, the gap between germline ends came to 18 bases. The CDR3 totals 16 residues. Germline CDR1 is SGHDN and CDR2 is FVKESK. The CDR3 nucleotides are TGTGCCAGCAGCCCCCAGACCCTCACTACCGCCTACGAGCAGTACTTC. This codes for CASSPQTLTTAYEQYF.

The chain links TRBV7-9 to TRBJ1-6; no reliable D call. Trimming took 4 bases from V and 8 from J, leaving 12 bases between them. The germline gives CDR1 SEHNR, CDR2 FQNEAQ (reference sequence). This CDR3 spans 14 amino acids. The CDR3 loop is CASSSQTVYSPLHF. CDR3 in DNA: TGTGCCAGCAGCTCACAAACGGTTTATTCACCCCTCCACTTT.

This clonotype was counted only a few times. The chain has TRBV18 and TRBJ2-1; possibly TRBD1 or TRBD2 for D (5 bases each). The germline V gene encodes CDR1 KGHSH and CDR2 LQKENI. V lost 3 bases and J 4 bases, leaving 25 bases between the germline ends. The CDR3 contains 19 residues. DNA for the CDR3: TGTGCCAGCTCACCCCTTAGGGGACCCCGGGACGAACTATACAATGAGCAGTTCTTC. Encoded protein: CASSPLRGPRDELYNEQFF. The complete variable domain, with remaining parts taken from reference TRBV18 and TRBJ2-1, reads NAGVMQNPRHLVRRRGQEARLRCSPMKGHSHVYWYRQLPEEGLKFMVYLQKENIIDESGMPKERFSAEFPKEGPSILRIQQVVRGDSAAYFCASSPLRGPRDELYNEQFFGPGTRLTVL.

This clonotype appeared a few times. CDR3 region: CASSLTAGEAEQFF. The CDR3 DNA reads as TGTGCCAGCAGCTTAACGGCGGGAGAGGCTGAGCAGTTCTTC. The rearrangement joins TRBV7-3 to TRBJ2-1; 7 nucleotides match TRBD2. The CDR3 contains 14 residues. The V segment lost 0 bases and the J segment 9 bases; nucleotides outside the gene matches: 5. Germline assignment: CDR1 SGHTA and CDR2 FQGTGA.

This clonotype was counted only a few times. The junction and the germline gene differ at one end; a read error may be behind it. The rearrangement links TRBV4-1 to TRBJ2-5; 9 bases are shared with TRBD1. Germline values: CDR1 MGHRA, CDR2 YSYEKL. The CDR3 spans 15 residues. CDR3 loop: CASSQGQGIQETQYF. The CDR3 region has the DNA TGTGCCAGCAGCCAGGGACAGGGAATCCAAGAGACCCAGTACTTC.

The chain is built from TRBV6-2 or TRBV6-3 and TRBJ1-5; no definite D call. The germline V gene has CDR1 MNHEY and CDR2 SVGEGT. V gave up 5 bases and J gave up 2 bases, with 13 bases separating them. CDR3 length: 15 residues. CDR3 protein: CASSARGTGNQPQHF. In DNA, the CDR3 is TGTGCCAGCAGTGCACGGGGTACCGGCAATCAGCCCCAGCATTTT.

The chain combines TRBV20-1 with TRBJ2-1; a weak D match, TRBD2 (6 bases). From germline, CDR1 is DFQATT and CDR2 SNEGSKA (reference sequence). The CDR3 loop spans 15 amino acids. The V and J ends lost 6 bases and 0 bases respectively, with 15 bases between them. This CDR3 is CSASQRARSYNEQFF. The CDR3 region has the DNA TGCAGTGCCTCCCAGCGGGCACGCTCCTACAATGAGCAGTTCTTC.

The chain uses TRBV5-6 and TRBJ2-4; 8 nucleotides line up with TRBD1. Unmatched junction bases numbered 8, after V lost 4 bases and J lost 2 bases. The CDR3 loop spans 16 amino acids. Germline CDR1 SGHDT, CDR2 YYEEEE. CDR3 amino acids: CASSLRTGKTKNIQYF. In nucleotides, the CDR3 is TGTGCCAGCAGCCTTAGGACAGGGAAGACCAAAAACATTCAGTACTTC.

This clonotype showed up many times. The V gene is TRBV27, the J gene TRBJ2-5; D unresolved. With 8 bases removed from V and 4 bases from J, the gap between germline ends came to 5 bases. The CDR3 extends over 10 amino acids. The germline CDR1 and CDR2 sequences are MNHEY and SMNVEV (reference sequence). CDR3 coding DNA: TGTGCCAGCGGATTAGAGACCCAGTACTTC. Translation gives CASGLETQYF.

The rearrangement uses TRBV2 and TRBJ2-3, with D possibly matching TRBD1 (5 bases). The V and J ends lost 4 bases and 2 bases respectively, with 22 bases between them. CDR1 and CDR2 (germline): SNHLY, FYNNEI. This CDR3 spans 18 amino acids. The CDR3 loop reads CASSGTLVTIWNTDTQYF. As DNA, the CDR3 is TGTGCCAGCAGTGGGACACTGGTAACCATCTGGAACACAGATACGCAGTATTTT.

The rearrangement joins TRBV6-2 or TRBV6-3 to TRBJ2-7; a possible D gene is TRBD2 (5 bases). Between the trimmed V and J ends, which lost 4 bases and 5 bases, there was a span of 18 bases. Looked up from germline, CDR1 is MNHEY and CDR2 is SVGEGT. The CDR3 contains 15 residues. DNA of the CDR3: TGTGCCAGCAGTTGGACTGCCGGGAACCAGAACGAGCAGTACTTC. This codes for CASSWTAGNQNEQYF.

The V gene is TRBV5-4, the J gene TRBJ2-1; 9 nucleotides align to TRBD2. V shed 3 bases, J shed 4 bases, and the junction held 8 bases outside the gene matches. The CDR3 extends over 16 amino acids. Germline loops: CDR1 SGHNT, CDR2 YYREEE (reference sequence). The CDR3 bases are TGTGCCAGCAGCTCGTTAGCGGGAGAGTTTTACAATGAGCAGTTCTTC. It yields the protein CASSSLAGEFYNEQFF.

This clonotype was seen repeatedly, ten times or more. The V gene is TRBV7-3, the J gene TRBJ2-1; 10 bases are a match to TRBD2. J gave up 1 base and V 1 base, and 10 bases lay outside the gene matches. CDR1 is SGHTA, CDR2 FQGTGA, per germline. The CDR3 runs 19 residues. The CDR3 protein is CASSLRTALSGRSYNEQFF. The CDR3 coding sequence is TGTGCCAGCAGCTTAAGGACAGCTCTTAGCGGGAGGTCCTACAATGAGCAGTTCTTC.

The genes are TRBV2 and TRBJ2-5, with D possibly matching TRBD1 (5 bases). This CDR3 comprises 15 residues. CDR1 is SNHLY and CDR2 is FYNNEI in the germline V gene. Trimming pared 8 bases from V and 0 bases from J, leaving 16 bases between. This chain's CDR3 is CASQQAPQNQETQYF. The CDR3 DNA reads TGTGCCAGCCAACAGGCACCTCAAAACCAAGAGACCCAGTACTTC. The full variable domain, in which reference TRBV2 and TRBJ2-5 provide the parts outside the CDR3, is EPEVTQTPSHQVTQMGQEVILRCVPISNHLYFYWYRQILGQKVEFLVSFYNNEISEKSEIFDDQFSVERPDGSNFTLKIRSTKLEDSAMYFCASQQAPQNQETQYFGPGTRLLVL.

In this sample, this clonotype turned up many times. The V call is TRBV19, the J call TRBJ1-5, with 9 bases matching TRBD1. CDR1 is LNHDA and CDR2 is SQIVND in the germline V gene (reference sequence). The CDR3 is made up of 18 amino acids. V lost 5 bases and J lost 11; bases outside the gene matches: 22. The CDR3 DNA is TGTGCCAGTAGTCTTCACCCTACCGGGACAGGGTCTTCCAGGACCCAGCATTTT. Protein product: CASSLHPTGTGSSRTQHF. Using reference TRBV19 and TRBJ1-5 for the parts outside the CDR3, the full variable domain is DGGITQSPKYLFRKEGQNVTLSCEQNLNHDAMYWYRQDPGQGLRLIYYSQIVNDFQKGDIAEGYSVSREKKESFPLTVTSAQKNPTAFYLCASSLHPTGTGSSRTQHFGDGTRLSIL.

This clonotype was recorded a few times. V gene TRBV30 combines with J gene TRBJ2-2; D call uncertain. The CDR3 length is 13 residues. Looked up from germline, CDR1 is GTSNPN and CDR2 is SVGIG (reference sequence). The V gene lost 3 bases and the J gene lost 4 bases, with 9 bases spanning the gap. The CDR3 protein is CAWSNSGTGELFF. DNA for the CDR3: TGTGCCTGGAGCAACAGTGGCACCGGGGAGCTGTTTTTT.